What follows are 17 T cell receptor beta chains derived from one specimen sequenced in a study of radiation and T cells in renal cell carcinoma. Described time point: baseline pretreatment blood. As for treatment: 15 Gy SBRT to primary tumor, nephrectomy 4 weeks later. Here immunoSEQ multiplex PCR was the method, and the copy in TCRdb shows in-frame clones only, minus some. The table includes around 94,000 clones, around nine tenths detected once. The sample was blood, taken from a patient whose treatment included radiotherapy and nephrectomy. The origin of the receptors is a man between 45 and 60 years old with renal cell carcinoma.

V usage is TRBV19 and J usage is TRBJ1-5; a possible D gene is TRBD1 (5 bases). Germline V gene sequence: CDR1 LNHDA, CDR2 SQIVND (reference sequence). This CDR3 region has 16 residues. The germline V and J ends were trimmed by 2 bases and 6 bases, with 17 bases remaining between them. This CDR3 is CASSILQGSVSQPQHF. In nucleotides, the CDR3 is TGTGCCAGTAGTATACTCCAGGGTTCGGTGTCTCAGCCCCAGCATTTT.

The chain couples TRBV9 to TRBJ2-1, with 15 positions matching TRBD2. V trimming: 0 bases; J trimming: 7 bases; junction bases outside the gene matches: 5. Germline values: CDR1 SGDLS, CDR2 YYNGEE. The CDR3 loop spans 17 amino acids. CDR3 amino acids: CASSVGTSGGASNEQFF. For the CDR3, the DNA is TGTGCCAGCAGCGTAGGGACTAGCGGGGGGGCCTCGAATGAGCAGTTCTTC.

The CDR3, as DNA: TGTGCCAGCACCCCCGACGGGTACAGGGACGACGAGCAGTACTTC. It yields the protein CASTPDGYRDDEQYF. The J gene is TRBJ2-7, the V gene TRBV5-4; TRBD1 might be the D (6 bases). Germline loops: CDR1 SGHNT, CDR2 YYREEE (reference sequence). This CDR3 is 15 amino acids long. The V end was cut by 6 bases, the J end by 5 bases, with 21 bases between.

The chain joins TRBV9 to TRBJ2-3; 8 bases align to TRBD2. This CDR3 has 17 amino acids. Germline CDR1 and CDR2: SGDLS and YYNGEE. J gave up 6 bases and V 3 bases, and 15 bases lay outside the gene matches. The CDR3 loop is CASSARGSSGSADTQYF. The CDR3 DNA follows: TGTGCCAGCAGCGCCAGAGGTTCGAGCGGGAGTGCGGATACGCAGTATTTT.

The chain has TRBV6-6 and TRBJ1-2; tentative D call: TRBD1 (5 bases). Trimming took 5 bases from V and 2 from J, leaving 12 bases between them. Germline V gene sequence: CDR1 MNHNY, CDR2 SVGAGI (reference sequence). This CDR3 comprises 14 residues. This chain's CDR3 is CASSATRGNYGYTF. The CDR3 DNA sequence: TGTGCCAGCAGTGCCACGAGGGGAAACTATGGCTACACCTTC.

This clone was observed a handful of times. The gene calls are TRBV6-5 and TRBJ2-7, with D perhaps matching TRBD1 or TRBD2 (5 bases each). Trimming removed 2 bases from V and 3 bases from J, with 11 bases in between. Per the germline V gene, CDR1 is MNHEY and CDR2 is SVGAGI. This CDR3 contains 14 residues. The CDR3 DNA follows: TGTGCCAGCAGTTACCGGGACGGAGGCTACGAGCAGTACTTC. Protein: CASSYRDGGYEQYF.

The rearrangement uses TRBV18 and TRBJ1-1; D perhaps matches TRBD1 (5 bases). Germline CDR1 and CDR2: KGHSH and LQKENI. This CDR3 contains 13 residues. V shed 5 bases and J shed 8 bases, with 15 bases lying between them. The CDR3: CASSATGAPEAFF. The CDR3 region has the DNA TGTGCCAGCTCAGCCACAGGTGCACCCGAAGCTTTCTTT.

The V and J genes are TRBV15 and TRBJ1-1; D remains ambiguous. V dropped 3 bases and J dropped 5 bases, with 19 bases sitting between them. Per germline, CDR1 LNHNV and CDR2 YYDKDF (reference sequence). CDR3 length: 16 residues. The CDR3 sequence is CATSSVAITWRTEAFF. DNA for the CDR3: TGTGCCACCAGCAGTGTGGCCATCACCTGGAGAACTGAAGCTTTCTTT.

This clone was seen only once. CDR3 sequence (DNA): TGTGCCAGCAGCTTGGTGGTTGGTGAGCAGTTCTTC. It codes for CASSLVVGEQFF. The chain recombines TRBV5-4 with TRBJ2-1; D unresolved. V lost 0 bases and J lost 9, with 7 bases in between. This CDR3 region has 12 residues. Germline assignment: CDR1 SGHNT and CDR2 YYREEE (reference sequence).

The V call is TRBV2, the J call TRBJ2-2, with 8 bases aligning to TRBD1. J was trimmed by 4 bases and V by 8 bases; bases with no gene match: 6. The CDR3 contains 14 residues. Germline CDR1 and CDR2: SNHLY and FYNNEI. In DNA, the CDR3 is TGTGCCAGCCTCGGGACAGGAGGCACCGGGGAGCTGTTTTTT. Its translation is CASLGTGGTGELFF.

This clone was detected only a few times. The chain couples TRBV21-1 to TRBJ1-5. TRBV21-1 is noted as a pseudogene. The CDR3 sequence is 16 residues long. The CDR3 DNA reads as TGTGCCAGCAGCAAGTGGTCGGAGGTGAGGGGTCAGCCCCAGCATTTT. Protein product: CASSKWSEVRGQPQHF.

The chain recombines TRBV4-1 with TRBJ2-3, with D unresolved. V was trimmed by 2 bases and J by 0 bases, leaving 9 bases between them. Germline V lookup: CDR1 MGHRA, CDR2 YSYEKL. This CDR3 region has 15 residues. The CDR3 loop reads CASSQPHSSTDTQYF. In DNA, the CDR3 is TGCGCCAGCAGCCAACCCCACAGTAGCACAGATACGCAGTATTTT.

The rearrangement uses TRBV9 and TRBJ1-2; TRBD1 aligns across 9 bases. The CDR3 runs 15 residues. CDR1 and CDR2 from the germline V gene are SGDLS and YYNGEE. The V segment lost 3 bases and the J segment 7 bases; nucleotides outside the gene matches: 10. CDR3 residues: CASSDPLGTGFGYTF. The CDR3 nucleotides read TGTGCCAGCAGCGACCCCCTAGGGACAGGGTTTGGCTACACCTTC.

The rearrangement joins TRBV19 to TRBJ2-5; TRBD1 matches at 11 bases. Germline CDR1 reads LNHDA; CDR2 reads SQIVND (reference sequence). CDR3 length: 16 amino acids. V lost 2 bases to trimming and J lost 10 bases; unmatched junction nucleotides: 12. The CDR3 coding sequence is TGTGCCAGTAGTATAACCGGGACAGGGGGATTGGATGTCCAGTACTTC. This translates into CASSITGTGGLDVQYF.

The V and J genes are TRBV28 and TRBJ1-2, with D uncertain. The CDR3 runs to 12 residues. V lost 5 bases and J 5 bases, leaving 9 bases between the germline ends. Per the germline V gene, CDR1 is MDHEN and CDR2 is SYDVKM. Written as DNA, the CDR3 is TGTGCCAGCAGTCTCGGGGAGTATGGCTACACCTTC. Its protein product is CASSLGEYGYTF.

Here the CDR3 DNA reads TGTGCCAGCAGTTCCCTGACAGGGCGCTACGAGCAGTACTTC. Translation: CASSSLTGRYEQYF. The chain combines TRBV27 with TRBJ2-7, with 7 bases lining up with TRBD1. CDR3 length equals 14 residues. Trimming took 4 bases from V and 3 from J; bases not matched to a gene: 6. Germline V gives CDR1 MNHEY, CDR2 SMNVEV (reference sequence).

A single count supports this clone. Here the CDR3 DNA reads TGTGCCAGCAGCTTAGACGTTTCGGGAAACACCATATATTTT. Its protein product is CASSLDVSGNTIYF. The chain is built from TRBV7-9 and TRBJ1-3; D not certain. Germline CDR1 and CDR2: SEHNR and FQNEAQ (reference sequence). This CDR3 region has 14 residues. The ends were cut back, 1 base at V and 4 bases at J, with 8 bases in the middle. The complete variable domain, with remaining parts taken from reference TRBV7-9 and TRBJ1-3, reads DTGVSQNPRHKITKRGQNVTFRCDPISEHNRLYWYRQTLGQGPEFLTYFQNEAQLEKSRLLSDRFSAERPKGSFSTLEIQRTEQGDSAMYLCASSLDVSGNTIYFGEGSWLTVV.